This T cell receptor beta chain comes out of a study of T-cell reconstitution after alpha-beta-depleted transplantation in children. Study-level results: Surviving recipient cells, namely T cells and thymic progenitors, were the source of high day-60 TCRbeta diversity in some patients.

This CDR3 has 13 residues. V shed 6 bases and J shed 3 bases, with 12 bases lying between them. Germline CDR1 and CDR2: DFQATT and SNEGSKA (reference sequence). A remark on this clonotype: Its antigen is as yet unknown.

Preparation of the TCRbeta library involved a method that used unique molecular identifiers. Each CDR3 protein gets one entry after TCRdb re-called the PCR reads with MiXCR. The sample has around 490,000 distinct CDR3 sequences, about an eighth seen once. The rearrangement links TRBV20-1 to TRBJ1-5, with D possibly TRBD1 on 5 matching bases. The clonotype originates from a female patient between 2 and 15 years old who had a stem cell transplant for aplastic anemia, so the T cells may come from the graft donor. This specimen was PBMCs, mostly from graft donor cells, taken 180 days after TCRalphabeta/CD19-depleted stem cell transplant. DNA of the CDR3: TGCAGTGCCCGTGGGGGGGTCAATCAGCCCCAGCATTTT. Its protein is CSARGGVNQPQHF.